A single sample is the source of the 20 T cell receptor beta chains below, sequenced in a study of blood T cell repertoires in COVID-19. The repertoire was sequenced with immunoSEQ multiplex PCR; TCRdb's copy has only in-frame clones and lacks some. The profile shows a few hundred thousand clones, roughly 87% of them singletons. Material for sequencing was peripheral blood. These receptors came from a young woman who had recovered from COVID-19.

This chain uses TRBV11-2 with TRBJ2-7, with 11 bases fitting TRBD1. Germline lookup yields CDR1 SGHAT and CDR2 FQNNGV. The length of the CDR3 is 15 residues. V lost 3 bases and J lost 2; bases outside the gene matches: 3. CDR3 in amino acids: CASSFEGQGAYEQYF. CDR3 in DNA: TGTGCCAGCAGCTTTGAGGGACAGGGGGCCTACGAGCAGTACTTC.

This rearrangement joins TRBV3-1 (or the pseudogene TRBV3-2) to TRBJ2-7, with 9 bases aligning to TRBD1. The germline gives CDR1 LGHDT, CDR2 YNNKEL (reference sequence). V lost 5 bases to trimming and J lost 2 bases; unmatched junction nucleotides: 10. This CDR3 has 16 residues. The chain's CDR3 is CASSSPPGQGTYEQYF. In DNA form, the CDR3 reads TGTGCCAGCAGCTCACCACCGGGACAGGGTACCTACGAGCAGTACTTC.

The V and J genes are TRBV6-6 and TRBJ2-7; 13 bases align to TRBD2. The CDR3 runs to 14 residues. Germline CDR1 and CDR2: MNHNY and SVGAGI (reference sequence). The ends lost 4 bases at V and 6 bases at J; junction bases unmatched: 3. This chain's CDR3 is CASSWTSGSAEQYF. The CDR3 bases are TGTGCCAGCAGTTGGACTAGCGGGAGTGCCGAGCAGTACTTC.

J is TRBJ2-7 and V is TRBV11-2; 10 bases align to TRBD2. Germline V gene data show CDR1 as SGHAT and CDR2 as FQNNGV. The length of the CDR3 is 17 residues. The V segment lost 0 bases and the J segment 4 bases; nucleotides outside the gene matches: 9. Here the CDR3 DNA reads TGTGCCAGCAGCTTAGAACTAGCGGGAAGAAGTAGGTACGAGCAGTACTTC. Translated: CASSLELAGRSRYEQYF.

The chain carries TRBV3-1 (or the pseudogene TRBV3-2) and TRBJ1-1; tentatively, D is TRBD1 (5 bases). Germline CDR1 is LGHDT and CDR2 is YNNKEL (reference sequence). The germline V and J ends were trimmed by 1 base and 0 bases, with 6 bases remaining between them. The CDR3 is made up of 14 amino acids. The CDR3 coding sequence is TGTGCCAGCAGCCAAGGACAGATGAACACTGAAGCTTTCTTT. It yields the protein CASSQGQMNTEAFF.

The chain has TRBV6-5 and TRBJ2-2; D not resolved. V shed 7 bases and J shed 0 bases, with 12 bases lying between them. The germline V gene encodes CDR1 MNHEY and CDR2 SVGAGI. The CDR3 covers 15 residues. CDR3 sequence reads: CASTRATANTGELFF. The DNA of the CDR3 is TGTGCCAGCACGCGAGCGACCGCGAACACCGGGGAGCTGTTTTTT.

This rearrangement joins TRBV7-2 to TRBJ2-7; 9 positions agree with TRBD2. V lost 1 base, J lost 5 bases, and 6 bases stayed unmatched. The length of the CDR3 is 15 residues. From germline, CDR1 is SGHTA and CDR2 FQGNSA. The CDR3 DNA is TGTGCCAGCAGCTTAGTTAGTGCGGGAGGGAACGAGCAGTACTTC. Translated, it gives CASSLVSAGGNEQYF.

The chain couples TRBV6-5 to TRBJ1-2; perhaps TRBD1 as D (6 bases). CDR3 length equals 13 residues. The V end was cut by 6 bases, the J end by 4 bases, with 12 bases between. Germline loops: CDR1 MNHEY, CDR2 SVGAGI. This chain's CDR3 is CASSTQGSYGYTF. The DNA of the CDR3 is TGTGCCAGCAGCACGCAGGGGAGCTATGGCTACACCTTC.

The chain uses TRBV29-1 and TRBJ2-7, with 7 positions matching TRBD1. Trimming at V came to 6 bases and at J to 3 bases, leaving 2 bases not matched to a gene. This CDR3 is built from 11 residues. The germline CDR1 and CDR2 sequences are SQVTM and ANQGSEA. Here the CDR3 DNA reads TGCAGCGTGGGACAGATCTACGAGCAGTACTTC. This encodes CSVGQIYEQYF.

In its sample, this clone was seen a few times. V usage is TRBV19 and J usage is TRBJ2-7, with 13 bases matching TRBD2. CDR1 is LNHDA, CDR2 SQIVND, per germline (reference sequence). The CDR3 extends over 17 amino acids. Trimming removed 1 base from V and 5 bases from J; junction bases left unmatched: 8. This chain's CDR3 is CASSIGNPGLAGNEQYF. CDR3 nucleotides: TGTGCCAGTAGTATAGGGAATCCGGGACTAGCGGGAAACGAGCAGTACTTC.

The CDR3 coding sequence is TGTGCCAGAGCTACGGGGACTAGCGGGAGTAGGGGCCTGATTGAGACCCAGTACTTC. It specifies CARATGTSGSRGLIETQYF. The chain employs TRBV2 and TRBJ2-5; 14 bases agree with TRBD2. V gave up 9 bases and J gave up 5 bases; unmatched junction bases: 20. This CDR3 comprises 19 residues. Looked up from germline, CDR1 is SNHLY and CDR2 is FYNNEI.

The chain employs TRBV7-8 and TRBJ2-6; D is possibly TRBD2 (5 bases). CDR3 length equals 16 residues. The germline V and J ends were trimmed by 0 bases and 3 bases, with 9 bases remaining between them. Germline loops: CDR1 SGHVS, CDR2 FQNEAQ. This chain's CDR3 is CASSLAPGYGANVLTF. The CDR3 nucleotides are TGTGCCAGCAGCTTAGCCCCGGGATATGGGGCCAACGTCCTGACTTTC.

This chain links TRBV11-2 with TRBJ2-1, with D possibly TRBD2 on 5 matching bases. V was shortened by 4 bases and J by 6 bases, with 19 bases between the two germline ends. The CDR3 covers 16 residues. CDR1 SGHAT and CDR2 FQNNGV come from the germline V gene. The CDR3 nucleotides are TGTGCCAGCAGCTCCTCCCCGGGTCTAGCCCTCAATGAGCAGTTCTTC. Its translation is CASSSSPGLALNEQFF.

The chain links TRBV30 to TRBJ2-2; no firm D call. Germline CDR1 and CDR2: GTSNPN and SVGIG (reference sequence). The V end was cut by 3 bases, the J end by 5 bases, with 10 bases between. The CDR3 loop spans 13 amino acids. The CDR3 sequence: CAWRFSETGELFF. The CDR3 region has the DNA TGTGCCTGGAGGTTTTCGGAGACCGGGGAGCTGTTTTTT.

This rearrangement joins TRBV25-1 to TRBJ1-6; 9 nucleotides line up with TRBD1. J gave up 7 bases and V 2 bases, and 6 bases lay outside the gene matches. CDR1 is MGHDK and CDR2 is SYGVNS in the germline V gene. CDR3 length: 16 amino acids. This chain's CDR3 is CASSELPGTGNSPLHF. The CDR3 DNA reads TGTGCCAGCAGTGAACTGCCCGGGACAGGGAATTCACCCCTCCACTTT.

The chain has TRBV29-1 and TRBJ1-2; tentatively, D is TRBD1 (6 bases). The CDR3 has 10 amino acids. The V gene's germline CDR1 is SQVTM and CDR2 ANQGSEA. V was trimmed by 5 bases and J by 8 bases, leaving 9 bases between them. CDR3 DNA: TGCAGCGTTACAGGGAACGGCTACACCTTC. Its translation is CSVTGNGYTF.

V and J are TRBV6-2 or TRBV6-3 and TRBJ1-1; 7 bases fit TRBD1. The CDR3 covers 12 residues. In germline, CDR1 is MNHEY, CDR2 SVGEGT. V dropped 5 bases and J dropped 5; count of bases not matched to a gene: 2. The CDR3 DNA reads as TGTGCCAGCAGTCAGGGGGGAACTGAAGCTTTCTTT. This codes for CASSQGGTEAFF.

This clone occurred a few times. The genes are TRBV7-2 and TRBJ2-1; D is possibly TRBD1 (6 bases). CDR1 SGHTA and CDR2 FQGNSA come from the germline V gene. The CDR3 runs to 15 residues. Trimming removed 3 bases from V and 7 bases from J, with 16 bases in between. The CDR3 is CASSFTGTRGNEQFF. CDR3 bases: TGTGCCAGCAGCTTCACCGGGACCAGGGGAAATGAGCAGTTCTTC.

The chain is built from TRBV30 and TRBJ1-5; D is uncertain. V was cut by 3 bases and J by 6 bases, with 15 bases left in between. This CDR3 has 14 residues. Germline CDR1 and CDR2: GTSNPN and SVGIG (reference sequence). The CDR3 nucleotides read TGTGCCTGGAGCGGAGGGAACTTTGGTCAGCCCCAGCATTTT. Its translation is CAWSGGNFGQPQHF.

V is TRBV9 and J is TRBJ1-1; D remains ambiguous. Germline-derived CDR1 and CDR2 are SGDLS and YYNGEE. The CDR3 extends over 13 amino acids. Trimming left V 4 bases short and J 0 bases short, with 7 bases between. The CDR3 nucleotides read TGTGCCAGCAGCCCCGGGGTGAACACTGAAGCTTTCTTT. Amino acid sequence: CASSPGVNTEAFF.